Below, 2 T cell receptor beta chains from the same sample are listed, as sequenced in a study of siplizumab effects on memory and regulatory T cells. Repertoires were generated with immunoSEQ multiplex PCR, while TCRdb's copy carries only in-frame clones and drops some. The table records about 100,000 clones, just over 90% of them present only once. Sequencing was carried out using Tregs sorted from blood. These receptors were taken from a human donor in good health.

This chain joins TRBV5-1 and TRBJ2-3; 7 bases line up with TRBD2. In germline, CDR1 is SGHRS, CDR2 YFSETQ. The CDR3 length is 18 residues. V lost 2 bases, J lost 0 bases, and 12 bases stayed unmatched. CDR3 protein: CASSLQGVAGASTDTQYF. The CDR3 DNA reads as TGCGCCAGCAGCTTACAAGGTGTTGCGGGAGCTAGCACAGATACGCAGTATTTT. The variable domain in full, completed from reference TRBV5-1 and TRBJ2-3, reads KAGVTQTPRYLIKTRGQQVTLSCSPISGHRSVSWYQQTPGQGLQFLFEYFSETQRNKGNFPGRFSGRQFSNSRSEMNVSTLELGDSALYLCASSLQGVAGASTDTQYFGPGTRLTVL.

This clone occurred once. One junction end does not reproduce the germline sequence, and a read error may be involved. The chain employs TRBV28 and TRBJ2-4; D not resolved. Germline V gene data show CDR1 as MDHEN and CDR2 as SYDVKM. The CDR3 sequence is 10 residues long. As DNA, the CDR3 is TGTGCCAGCAGTCTATTTAAGGTGCGGTTC. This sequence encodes CASSLFKVRF.